This entry concerns a single T cell receptor beta chain. The CDR3 consists of 13 residues. Germline CDR1 reads SGHNT; CDR2 reads YYREEE (reference sequence). With V trimmed by 4 bases and J by 7 bases, 5 bases remained unmatched. This entry is derived from a study of cytotoxic CD8 clonotypes in ibrutinib-treated CLL. Profiled with immunoSEQ multiplex PCR; TCRdb holds only in-frame clones, not every one. The data hold about 140,000 clones, with 80% observed a single time. The TCR comes from a human donor with chronic lymphocytic leukemia. The chain joins TRBV5-4 to TRBJ2-1; 7 nucleotides match TRBD1. Here the sequenced sample was PBMCs, taken after 36 months of ibrutinib treatment. The DNA for the CDR3 is TGTGCCAGCAGCCCGGACAGGCCGAATGAGCAGTTCTTC. Protein sequence: CASSPDRPNEQFF.